These 27 T cell receptor beta chains were all obtained from the same sample, sequenced in a study of blood T cell repertoires in COVID-19. Data came from immunoSEQ multiplex PCR; TCRdb stores just in-frame clones and leaves some out. This sample has about 440,000 clones, with about nine tenths found just once. The sequenced material came from PBMCs or T cells enriched from blood (not recorded which). The receptors come from a man between 18 and 29 years old who had recovered from COVID-19.

About this clone itself: Other DNA sequences in the sample encode the same CDR3. This rearrangement joins TRBV9 to TRBJ1-2; D perhaps matches TRBD1 (6 bases). Trimming pared 0 bases from V and 7 bases from J, leaving 7 bases between. Germline-derived CDR1 and CDR2 are SGDLS and YYNGEE. The CDR3 runs 12 residues. CDR3 amino acids: CASSVVRGGYTF. The CDR3 region has the DNA TGTGCCAGCAGCGTAGTCAGGGGTGGCTACACCTTC.

This rearrangement joins TRBV4-1 to TRBJ1-6; no firm D call. The CDR3 length is 15 residues. V was pared by 4 bases and J by 11 bases, with 18 bases between. Germline values: CDR1 MGHRA, CDR2 YSYEKL. The chain's CDR3 is CASSPLHSGDTPLHF. In DNA, the CDR3 is TGCGCCAGCAGCCCTTTACACAGCGGGGATACACCCCTCCACTTT.

The V and J genes are TRBV7-8 and TRBJ1-2; D not certain. The CDR3 contains 13 residues. Germline values: CDR1 SGHVS, CDR2 FQNEAQ. The V and J ends lost 5 bases and 4 bases respectively, with 11 bases between them. DNA for the CDR3: TGTGCCAGCAGCACAACCGGGAGCTATGGCTACACCTTC. This translates into CASSTTGSYGYTF.

This clone was recorded once. The chain couples TRBV27 to TRBJ1-6; 8 bases fit TRBD1. The ends lost 6 bases at V and 10 bases at J; junction bases unmatched: 8. Germline CDR1 MNHEY, CDR2 SMNVEV (reference sequence). The CDR3 sequence is 14 residues long. As DNA, the CDR3 is TGTGCCAGCAGAATGACAGGGGAGGGGTCACCCCTCCACTTT. This codes for CASRMTGEGSPLHF.

This clone was observed a single time. J is TRBJ2-1 and V is TRBV29-1; weak D call: TRBD2 (5 bases). V gave up 7 bases and J gave up 9 bases, with 13 bases separating them. CDR1 and CDR2 from the germline V gene are SQVTM and ANQGSEA. The CDR3 has 11 residues. For the CDR3, the DNA is TGCAGCGCCGAGGGAGATGCTGAGCAGTTCTTC. Its protein product is CSAEGDAEQFF.

The chain uses TRBV3-1 (or the pseudogene TRBV3-2) and TRBJ2-1, with 8 bases aligning to TRBD2. The V segment lost 2 bases and the J segment 4 bases; nucleotides outside the gene matches: 4. This CDR3 comprises 15 residues. Germline lookup yields CDR1 LGHDT and CDR2 YNNKEL (reference sequence). The CDR3: CASSQLAGTYNEQFF. CDR3 in DNA: TGTGCCAGCAGCCAATTAGCGGGGACGTACAATGAGCAGTTCTTC.

In DNA, the CDR3 is TGTGCCACCAGCACAAGGAGTAATGAAAAACTGTTTTTT. This sequence encodes CATSTRSNEKLFF. The genes are TRBV15 and TRBJ1-4, with unresolved D. The CDR3 is made up of 13 amino acids. Germline values: CDR1 LNHNV, CDR2 YYDKDF (reference sequence). The V gene lost 4 bases and the J gene lost 4 bases, with 7 bases spanning the gap.

V and J are TRBV2 and TRBJ2-1; the D gene is possibly TRBD1 (6 bases). In germline, CDR1 is SNHLY, CDR2 FYNNEI. Deletions cut 6 bases from V and 0 bases from J, with 15 bases between. The CDR3 has 16 amino acids. The CDR3 bases are TGTGCCAGCAGGTGGACAGTAAAGAGCTCCTACAATGAGCAGTTCTTC. Its translation: CASRWTVKSSYNEQFF.

The V call is TRBV6-5, the J call TRBJ1-1; 7 bases map to TRBD1. Trimming cost V 6 bases and J 10 bases; bases outside gene matches: 14. The CDR3 totals 14 residues. Per germline, CDR1 MNHEY and CDR2 SVGAGI. The CDR3 region has the DNA TGTGCCAGCAGCCCCCCGACAGGGCTCGGTCCAGCTTTCTTT. This codes for CASSPPTGLGPAFF.

In this sample, this clone turned up once. The rearrangement joins TRBV2 to TRBJ1-5, with D hard to call. Germline values: CDR1 SNHLY, CDR2 FYNNEI. This CDR3 comprises 11 residues. Trimming took 8 bases from V and 8 from J, leaving 10 bases between them. CDR3 protein: CASSLSEPQHF. CDR3 nucleotides: TGTGCCAGCTCTCTTTCGGAGCCCCAGCATTTT.

As DNA, the CDR3 is TGTGCCAGCAGCCTGAGCAACACGGGAACCGGGGAGCTGTTTTTT. It is translated as CASSLSNTGTGELFF. The chain combines TRBV3-1 (or the pseudogene TRBV3-2) with TRBJ2-2; D perhaps matches TRBD2 (5 bases). Germline-derived CDR1 and CDR2 are LGHDT and YNNKEL (reference sequence). The CDR3 extends over 15 amino acids. V gave up 4 bases and J gave up 5 bases, with 14 bases separating them.

The chain recombines TRBV14 with TRBJ1-3; D not resolved. The V gene's germline CDR1 is SGHDN and CDR2 FVKESK. The CDR3 is 16 residues long. Deletions cut 3 bases from V and 0 bases from J, with 12 bases between. The CDR3 DNA reads as TGTGCCAGCAGCCACAGGTTGTCCCTCTCTGGAAACACCATATATTTT. Translation: CASSHRLSLSGNTIYF.

The chain is built from TRBV24-1 and TRBJ2-3, with 8 bases matching TRBD2. This CDR3 is 19 amino acids long. Germline-derived CDR1 and CDR2 are KGHDR and SFDVKD. The V gene end was trimmed by 5 bases and the J gene end by 2 bases; junction bases not matched to a gene: 17. CDR3: CATSGGGKREWANTDTQYF. Here the CDR3 DNA reads TGTGCCACCAGTGGGGGGGGGAAGCGGGAGTGGGCCAACACAGATACGCAGTATTTT.

The V and J genes are TRBV2 and TRBJ1-4; 9 bases agree with TRBD1. CDR1 is SNHLY and CDR2 is FYNNEI in the germline V gene. The junction had 15 bases not matched to a gene; V was cut back by 11 bases and J by 5 bases. This CDR3 is 16 amino acids long. Here the CDR3 DNA reads TGTGCCCCCAGCCAGGACAGGGGACATATGAATGAAAAACTGTTTTTT. It yields the protein CAPSQDRGHMNEKLFF.

The chain is built from TRBV6-1 and TRBJ1-1; 8 bases are shared with TRBD1. CDR1 and CDR2 (germline): MNHNS, SASEGT. V was pared by 0 bases and J by 11 bases, with 8 bases of the junction left unmatched. The CDR3 length is 14 residues. The CDR3 DNA reads as TGTGCCAGCAGTGAAGCTTTCAGACAGGGGAAGGCTTTCTTT. Amino acids: CASSEAFRQGKAFF.

This clone has a single count. This chain connects TRBV19 to TRBJ1-2; a possible D gene is TRBD1 (5 bases). The V end lost 2 bases, the J end lost 8 bases, and 15 bases lay between the germline ends. Per the germline V gene, CDR1 is LNHDA and CDR2 is SQIVND (reference sequence). The CDR3 length is 14 residues. CDR3 nucleotides: TGTGCCAGTAGTATATTTGCCCCAGGGTCCGGCTACACCTTC. It codes for CASSIFAPGSGYTF.

This chain joins TRBV7-9 and TRBJ1-1; 8 nucleotides agree with TRBD1. The CDR3 has 14 amino acids. Trimming took 6 bases from V and 2 from J; bases not matched to a gene: 5. Germline V gene sequence: CDR1 SEHNR, CDR2 FQNEAQ (reference sequence). The CDR3 reads CASRPGGSNTEAFF. CDR3 bases: TGTGCCAGCAGGCCAGGGGGCTCAAACACTGAAGCTTTCTTT. Using reference TRBV7-9 and TRBJ1-1 for the parts outside the CDR3, the full variable domain is DTGVSQNPRHKITKRGQNVTFRCDPISEHNRLYWYRQTLGQGPEFLTYFQNEAQLEKSRLLSDRFSAERPKGSFSTLEIQRTEQGDSAMYLCASRPGGSNTEAFFGQGTRLTVV.

V and J are TRBV3-1 (or the pseudogene TRBV3-2) and TRBJ2-6; 7 bases are shared with TRBD2. CDR1 and CDR2 from the germline V gene are LGHDT and YNNKEL (reference sequence). This CDR3 has 18 residues. Unmatched junction bases numbered 15, after V lost 10 bases and J lost 0 bases. DNA for the CDR3: TGTGCCACCCCCACAGCTATGGGACTACTCTCTGGGGCCAACGTCCTGACTTTC. This encodes CATPTAMGLLSGANVLTF.

This clone was counted between two and nine times. V gene TRBV14 combines with J gene TRBJ2-5; the D gene is possibly TRBD2 (5 bases). Germline CDR1 SGHDN, CDR2 FVKESK. The V gene lost 1 base and the J gene lost 5 bases, with 14 bases spanning the gap. The CDR3 is 15 amino acids. The CDR3, as DNA: TGTGCCAGCAGCCAAGGAGGACTTCCCCCCGAGACCCAGTACTTC. Amino acid sequence: CASSQGGLPPETQYF. The variable domain in full, with the rest retrieved from reference TRBV14 and TRBJ2-5, is EAGVTQFPSHSVIEKGQTVTLRCDPISGHDNLYWYRRVMGKEIKFLLHFVKESKQDESGMPNNRFLAERTGGTYSTLKVQPAELEDSGVYFCASSQGGLPPETQYFGPGTRLLVL.

The chain has TRBV28 and TRBJ2-4; the D gene is possibly TRBD1 (5 bases). Trimming took off 2 bases at V and 8 bases at J, with 10 bases between the two ends. Germline V gene data show CDR1 as MDHEN and CDR2 as SYDVKM. This CDR3 has 13 amino acids. The CDR3 loop reads CASSLVRGDIQYF. CDR3 coding DNA: TGTGCCAGCAGTTTAGTTAGGGGTGACATTCAGTACTTC.

Turning to this clone: The same CDR3 is also encoded by other DNA sequences in this sample. The gene calls are TRBV19 and TRBJ2-1; 10 nucleotides agree with TRBD1. J was trimmed by 8 bases and V by 6 bases; bases with no gene match: 4. The CDR3 runs to 13 residues. CDR1 is LNHDA and CDR2 is SQIVND in the germline V gene (reference sequence). The CDR3 nucleotides are TGTGCCAGTAGCAGGGACAGGGGTTATGAGCAGTTCTTC. This encodes CASSRDRGYEQFF. Supplemented by reference TRBV19 and TRBJ2-1, the full variable domain reads DGGITQSPKYLFRKEGQNVTLSCEQNLNHDAMYWYRQDPGQGLRLIYYSQIVNDFQKGDIAEGYSVSREKKESFPLTVTSAQKNPTAFYLCASSRDRGYEQFFGPGTRLTVL.

The V and J genes are TRBV6-5 and TRBJ1-2; 7 nucleotides agree with TRBD1. Germline loops: CDR1 MNHEY, CDR2 SVGAGI. V dropped 8 bases and J dropped 7; count of bases not matched to a gene: 7. The CDR3 totals 12 residues. This CDR3 is CASVEGALGYTF. As DNA, the CDR3 is TGTGCCAGCGTGGAGGGGGCTCTTGGCTACACCTTC.

The chain employs TRBV7-2 and TRBJ1-2; D uncertain. Germline V gives CDR1 SGHTA, CDR2 FQGNSA. Trimming shortened V by 0 bases and J by 3 bases, and 5 bases separated the two germline ends. CDR3 length equals 13 residues. The CDR3 nucleotides are TGTGCCAGCAGCTTAGCACAGCACTATGGCTACACCTTC. It specifies CASSLAQHYGYTF.

The rearrangement joins TRBV6-1 to TRBJ1-2; D unresolved. Trimming took 1 base from V and 3 from J, leaving 9 bases between them. In germline, CDR1 is MNHNS, CDR2 SASEGT. There are 14 residues in the CDR3. The DNA for the CDR3 is TGTGCCAGCAGTGAAGTGAGGGCTGACTATGGCTACACCTTC. This translates into CASSEVRADYGYTF.

The chain joins TRBV6-5 to TRBJ1-4; tentatively, D is TRBD1 (5 bases). The ends were cut back, 6 bases at V and 7 bases at J, with 18 bases in the middle. The germline CDR1 and CDR2 sequences are MNHEY and SVGAGI. The CDR3 is made up of 15 amino acids. Written as DNA, the CDR3 is TGTGCCAGCAGACAGGATCTCACGGGAGGTGAAAAACTGTTTTTT. This codes for CASRQDLTGGEKLFF.

The genes are TRBV2 and TRBJ1-2, with 10 bases aligning to TRBD1. Germline CDR1 SNHLY, CDR2 FYNNEI. The CDR3 spans 15 residues. After removal of 6 bases from V and 8 bases from J, the junction contained 12 bases not matched to a gene. The CDR3 region has the DNA TGTGCCAGCAGAGACAGGGGGCGCTTCGCCCGCGGCTACACCTTC. Translating it yields CASRDRGRFARGYTF.

The V and J genes are TRBV9 and TRBJ2-1; TRBD1 matches 8 bases. This CDR3 comprises 15 residues. Germline assignment: CDR1 SGDLS and CDR2 YYNGEE. V shed 4 bases and J 2 bases; nucleotides not matched to a gene: 5. The CDR3 nucleotides read TGTGCCAGCAGCCCCTCAGGGGGCCCCTACAATGAGCAGTTCTTC. Translating gives CASSPSGGPYNEQFF.